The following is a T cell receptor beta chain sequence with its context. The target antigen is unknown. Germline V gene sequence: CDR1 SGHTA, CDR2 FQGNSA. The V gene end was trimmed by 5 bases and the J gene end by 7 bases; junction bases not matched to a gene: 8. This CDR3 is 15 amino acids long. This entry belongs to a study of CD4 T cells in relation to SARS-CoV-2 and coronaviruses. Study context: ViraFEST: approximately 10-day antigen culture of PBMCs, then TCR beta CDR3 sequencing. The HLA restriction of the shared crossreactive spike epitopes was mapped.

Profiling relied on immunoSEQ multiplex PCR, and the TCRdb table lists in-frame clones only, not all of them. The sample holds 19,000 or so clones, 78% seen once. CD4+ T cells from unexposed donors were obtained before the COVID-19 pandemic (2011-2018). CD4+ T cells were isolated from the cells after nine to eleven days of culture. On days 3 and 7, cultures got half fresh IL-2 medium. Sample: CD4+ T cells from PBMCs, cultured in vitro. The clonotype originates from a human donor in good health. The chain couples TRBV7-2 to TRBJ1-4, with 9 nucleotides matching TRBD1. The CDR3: CASSDHRGPGEKLFF. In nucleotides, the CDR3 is TGTGCCAGCAGCGACCACAGGGGGCCGGGTGAAAAACTGTTTTTT.